The 6 T cell receptor beta chains reported below all come from one sample, sequenced in a study of T cell responses to AZD1222 COVID-19 vaccine. The assay was immunoSEQ multiplex PCR, and TCRdb's table has in-frame clones only and misses some. The sample comprises approximately 110,000 clones, about 87% of which are singletons, and 4% to 4.5% rests with the top ten. The sample in question was peripheral blood, obtained on day 0 of AZD1222 vaccination. The receptors stem from an adult in good health.

V gene TRBV2 combines with J gene TRBJ2-2, with 7 bases fitting TRBD1. Germline CDR1 SNHLY, CDR2 FYNNEI. The trim removed 2 bases at V and 0 bases at J, leaving 9 bases unmatched. The CDR3 contains 18 residues. CDR3 region: CASSERGVGQTNTGELFF. In nucleotides, the CDR3 is TGTGCCAGCAGTGAACGTGGGGTGGGACAGACGAACACCGGGGAGCTGTTTTTT.

The V and J genes are TRBV7-9 and TRBJ1-2, with 9 bases identical to TRBD1. CDR3 length: 15 amino acids. From germline, CDR1 is SEHNR and CDR2 FQNEAQ (reference sequence). J gave up 2 bases and V 7 bases, and 8 bases lay outside the gene matches. The CDR3 protein is CASTPTGGTNYGYTF. The CDR3 DNA sequence: TGTGCCAGCACCCCGACAGGGGGAACGAACTATGGCTACACCTTC.

V gene TRBV5-1 combines with J gene TRBJ2-3; no definite D call. From germline, CDR1 is SGHRS and CDR2 YFSETQ. The CDR3 spans 13 residues. Trimming took off 2 bases at V and 1 base at J, with 5 bases between the two ends. The CDR3 DNA is TGCGCCAGCAGCTTCTCAGGCACAGATACGCAGTATTTT. Translating it yields CASSFSGTDTQYF.

V is TRBV3-1 (or the pseudogene TRBV3-2) and J is TRBJ1-3, with D unresolved. The ends were cut back, 0 bases at V and 1 base at J, with 1 base in the middle. CDR1 and CDR2 from the germline V gene are LGHDT and YNNKEL (reference sequence). The length of the CDR3 is 13 residues. The CDR3 nucleotides read TGTGCCAGCAGCCAAGAGTCTGGAAACACCATATATTTT. This gives the protein CASSQESGNTIYF.

The chain combines TRBV19 with TRBJ2-3; D ambiguous. Germline V lookup: CDR1 LNHDA, CDR2 SQIVND (reference sequence). Trimming shortened V by 4 bases and J by 0 bases, and 8 bases separated the two germline ends. The CDR3 sequence is 14 residues long. CDR3 coding DNA: TGTGCCAGTAGTAATGGCTACAGCACAGATACGCAGTATTTT. It codes for CASSNGYSTDTQYF.

The V gene is TRBV2, the J gene TRBJ2-3; either TRBD1 or TRBD2 may fit D (5 bases each). The CDR3 loop spans 12 amino acids. Germline assignment: CDR1 SNHLY and CDR2 FYNNEI. V lost 11 bases and J 5 bases, leaving 14 bases between the germline ends. The CDR3 sequence is CASDPGGDTQYF. In nucleotides, the CDR3 is TGTGCCTCGGACCCTGGGGGAGATACGCAGTATTTT.